This T cell receptor beta chain was profiled in a study of blood T cells in healthy people across ages. The study's findings and limits: Long-lived donors exceeded aged donors in naive CD4+ cells and diversity.

Remarks on this clonotype: The antigen is undetermined.

The CDR3 extends over 14 amino acids. Germline V gene sequence: CDR1 DFQATT, CDR2 SNEGSKA (reference sequence). Trimming at V came to 3 bases and at J to 2 bases, leaving 2 bases not matched to a gene. Alongside a J-beta primer mix, a sample-barcoded 5' primer served in a second PCR lasting roughly 6 to 11 cycles. TCRdb reprocessed the 5' RACE reads with MiXCR, giving one entry per CDR3 protein. Found here are about 1.4 million distinct CDR3 sequences, approximately 59% of them singletons; the top ten hold 6.7%. The receptor was derived from a man between 18 and 35 years old in good health. J is TRBJ2-5 and V is TRBV20-1; 11 bases are a match to TRBD1. The sequenced sample consisted of blood. The CDR3 spells CSASGTGGQETQYF. CDR3 in DNA: TGCAGTGCTAGCGGGACAGGGGGTCAAGAGACCCAGTACTTC.